Shown below are 15 T cell receptor beta chains from a single sample sequenced in a study of cytomegalovirus exposure and HLA in healthy donors. The PCR had 60 Vbeta and 13 Jbeta primers. Sequencing used immunoSEQ multiplex PCR; TCRdb keeps in-frame clones, though not all of them. The sample contains some 250,000 clones, 75% to 85% of which appear only once. Sample: PBMCs. Every receptor here comes from a woman aged 55 to 70 in good health and CMV-seropositive.

This chain uses TRBV19 with TRBJ2-1, with D possibly matching TRBD1 (6 bases). CDR1 and CDR2 from the germline V gene are LNHDA and SQIVND (reference sequence). This CDR3 has 14 residues. V was pared by 7 bases and J by 8 bases, with 18 bases between. CDR3 residues: CASNPGHIIDEQFF. CDR3 bases: TGTGCCAGTAATCCGGGACATATCATCGATGAGCAGTTCTTC.

The rearrangement links TRBV28 to TRBJ1-2; 10 bases are a match to TRBD1. The V segment lost 5 bases and the J segment 4 bases; nucleotides outside the gene matches: 4. The germline gives CDR1 MDHEN, CDR2 SYDVKM. The CDR3 is made up of 14 amino acids. CDR3 nucleotide sequence: TGTGCCAGCAGTGAGGGACAGGGGTTCTATGGCTACACCTTC. It specifies CASSEGQGFYGYTF.

J is TRBJ2-1 and V is TRBV5-4; 7 bases align to TRBD2. CDR3 size: 14 residues. J was trimmed by 3 bases and V by 0 bases; bases with no gene match: 0. The germline V gene has CDR1 SGHNT and CDR2 YYREEE (reference sequence). CDR3 region: CASSLASGYNEQFF. CDR3 nucleotide sequence: TGTGCCAGCAGCTTGGCTAGCGGCTACAATGAGCAGTTCTTC.

The gene calls are TRBV5-1 and TRBJ2-5, with D maybe TRBD2 (5 bases). V shed 0 bases and J shed 5 bases, with 5 bases lying between them. This CDR3 contains 12 residues. Germline V lookup: CDR1 SGHRS, CDR2 YFSETQ. The CDR3 DNA reads TGCGCCAGCAGCTTGGGGGAGGAGACCCAGTACTTC. Amino acids: CASSLGEETQYF.

About this clone itself: The junction departs from germline at one end; a sequencing error may be responsible. Other nucleotide sequences from this sample produce the same CDR3. This rearrangement joins TRBV29-1 to TRBJ1-1, with a weak D call TRBD1 (6 bases). The CDR3 spans 13 residues. CDR1 SQVTM and CDR2 ANQGSEA come from the germline V gene. The CDR3 region is CSVEDRQNTEAFF. As DNA, the CDR3 is TGCAGCGTCGAAGACAGGCAGAACACTGAAGCTTTCTTT.

This clone was detected only a few times. V is TRBV2 and J is TRBJ1-5; TRBD1 might be the D (6 bases). The V gene lost 7 bases and the J gene lost 9 bases, with 22 bases spanning the gap. The germline V gene has CDR1 SNHLY and CDR2 FYNNEI. The CDR3 has 15 amino acids. DNA for the CDR3: TGTGCCAGCAAGGGGGGAGGGGTCCCCCTAGGGCCCCAGCATTTT. This codes for CASKGGGVPLGPQHF.

This clone was counted only a few times. The chain employs TRBV19 and TRBJ1-1; D is perhaps TRBD1 (5 bases). V was pared by 3 bases and J by 0 bases, with 17 bases between. The CDR3 loop spans 17 amino acids. Germline values: CDR1 LNHDA, CDR2 SQIVND (reference sequence). CDR3 protein: CASSIIFQGRMNTEAFF. The CDR3 nucleotides are TGTGCCAGTAGTATTATTTTTCAGGGCCGAATGAACACTGAAGCTTTCTTT.

The chain carries TRBV4-1 and TRBJ1-5, with D possibly being TRBD1 (5 bases). Germline lookup yields CDR1 MGHRA and CDR2 YSYEKL. The CDR3 is 18 residues long. V lost 4 bases and J lost 6, with 25 bases in between. The CDR3 region has the DNA TGCGCCAGCAGCCCCTCCCTATTCCCAGGATTAACAGGTCAGCCCCAGCATTTT. Protein sequence: CASSPSLFPGLTGQPQHF.

The chain joins TRBV2 to TRBJ1-2; D gene unclear. Deletions cut 7 bases from V and 3 bases from J, with 9 bases between. The CDR3 consists of 12 residues. Germline V gene lookup returns CDR1 SNHLY and CDR2 FYNNEI. CDR3 residues: CASKAMDYGYTF. For the CDR3, the DNA is TGTGCCAGCAAAGCCATGGACTATGGCTACACCTTC.

The chain links TRBV10-3 to TRBJ2-7, with 7 nucleotides matching TRBD1. This CDR3 is 12 amino acids long. Trimming took 10 bases from V and 3 from J; bases not matched to a gene: 6. Looked up from germline, CDR1 is ENHRY and CDR2 is SYGVKD. The CDR3 nucleotides read TGTGCCACTCGGGACAGCGGCTACGAGCAGTACTTC. Translated, it gives CATRDSGYEQYF.

The chain recombines TRBV30 with TRBJ2-3, with 12 bases lining up with TRBD2. J gave up 4 bases and V 1 base, and 6 bases lay outside the gene matches. Germline V gene data show CDR1 as GTSNPN and CDR2 as SVGIG (reference sequence). This CDR3 is built from 16 residues. CDR3 region: CAWSGGLAGGADTQYF. The CDR3 DNA reads TGTGCCTGGAGTGGCGGGCTAGCGGGAGGGGCAGATACGCAGTATTTT.

The CDR3 protein is CASSPSGQVSHNEQFF. The CDR3 DNA is TGTGCCAGCAGTCCCTCCGGACAGGTCAGCCACAATGAGCAGTTCTTC. V gene TRBV27 combines with J gene TRBJ2-1; 7 bases map to TRBD1. J lost 5 bases, V lost 5 bases, and 12 bases had no gene match. This CDR3 spans 16 amino acids. The V gene's germline CDR1 is MNHEY and CDR2 SMNVEV (reference sequence).

V usage is TRBV5-4 and J usage is TRBJ1-1; no reliable D call. Trimming cost V 4 bases and J 4 bases, with 11 bases left between them. Germline-derived CDR1 and CDR2 are SGHNT and YYREEE (reference sequence). The CDR3 extends over 13 amino acids. The CDR3 region has the DNA TGTGCCAGCAGCGCGGCCGAGGGCACTGAAGCTTTCTTT. As protein: CASSAAEGTEAFF.

The rearrangement joins TRBV6-6 to TRBJ1-1; 7 positions agree with TRBD1. The ends lost 6 bases at V and 4 bases at J; junction bases unmatched: 8. The CDR3 is 14 residues long. Germline CDR1 MNHNY, CDR2 SVGAGI (reference sequence). This chain's CDR3 is CASRLPGGFTEAFF. The CDR3 coding sequence is TGTGCCAGCAGGCTCCCAGGGGGATTCACTGAAGCTTTCTTT.

The chain employs TRBV28 and TRBJ2-1; 8 positions match TRBD2. CDR3 length equals 16 residues. The germline V gene encodes CDR1 MDHEN and CDR2 SYDVKM. V gave up 6 bases and J gave up 7 bases; unmatched junction bases: 14. The CDR3 sequence: CASSPPGLDIQNEQFF. CDR3 sequence (DNA): TGTGCCAGCAGCCCTCCGGGACTAGACATTCAAAATGAGCAGTTCTTC.